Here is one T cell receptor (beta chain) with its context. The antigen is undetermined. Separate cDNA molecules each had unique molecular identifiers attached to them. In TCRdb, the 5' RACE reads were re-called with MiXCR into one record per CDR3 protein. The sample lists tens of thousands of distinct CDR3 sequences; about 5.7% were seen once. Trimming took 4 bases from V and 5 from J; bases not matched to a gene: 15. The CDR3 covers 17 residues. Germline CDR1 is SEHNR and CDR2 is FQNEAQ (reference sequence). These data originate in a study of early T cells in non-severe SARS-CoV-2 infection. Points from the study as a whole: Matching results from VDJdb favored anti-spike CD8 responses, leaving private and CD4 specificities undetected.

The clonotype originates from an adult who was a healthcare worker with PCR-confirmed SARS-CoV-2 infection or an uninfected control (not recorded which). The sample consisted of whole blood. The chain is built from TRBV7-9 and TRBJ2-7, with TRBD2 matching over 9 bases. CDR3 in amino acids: CASSSSPSGISLNEQYF. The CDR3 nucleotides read TGTGCCAGCAGCTCTAGCCCTAGCGGGATCAGCTTGAACGAGCAGTACTTC.